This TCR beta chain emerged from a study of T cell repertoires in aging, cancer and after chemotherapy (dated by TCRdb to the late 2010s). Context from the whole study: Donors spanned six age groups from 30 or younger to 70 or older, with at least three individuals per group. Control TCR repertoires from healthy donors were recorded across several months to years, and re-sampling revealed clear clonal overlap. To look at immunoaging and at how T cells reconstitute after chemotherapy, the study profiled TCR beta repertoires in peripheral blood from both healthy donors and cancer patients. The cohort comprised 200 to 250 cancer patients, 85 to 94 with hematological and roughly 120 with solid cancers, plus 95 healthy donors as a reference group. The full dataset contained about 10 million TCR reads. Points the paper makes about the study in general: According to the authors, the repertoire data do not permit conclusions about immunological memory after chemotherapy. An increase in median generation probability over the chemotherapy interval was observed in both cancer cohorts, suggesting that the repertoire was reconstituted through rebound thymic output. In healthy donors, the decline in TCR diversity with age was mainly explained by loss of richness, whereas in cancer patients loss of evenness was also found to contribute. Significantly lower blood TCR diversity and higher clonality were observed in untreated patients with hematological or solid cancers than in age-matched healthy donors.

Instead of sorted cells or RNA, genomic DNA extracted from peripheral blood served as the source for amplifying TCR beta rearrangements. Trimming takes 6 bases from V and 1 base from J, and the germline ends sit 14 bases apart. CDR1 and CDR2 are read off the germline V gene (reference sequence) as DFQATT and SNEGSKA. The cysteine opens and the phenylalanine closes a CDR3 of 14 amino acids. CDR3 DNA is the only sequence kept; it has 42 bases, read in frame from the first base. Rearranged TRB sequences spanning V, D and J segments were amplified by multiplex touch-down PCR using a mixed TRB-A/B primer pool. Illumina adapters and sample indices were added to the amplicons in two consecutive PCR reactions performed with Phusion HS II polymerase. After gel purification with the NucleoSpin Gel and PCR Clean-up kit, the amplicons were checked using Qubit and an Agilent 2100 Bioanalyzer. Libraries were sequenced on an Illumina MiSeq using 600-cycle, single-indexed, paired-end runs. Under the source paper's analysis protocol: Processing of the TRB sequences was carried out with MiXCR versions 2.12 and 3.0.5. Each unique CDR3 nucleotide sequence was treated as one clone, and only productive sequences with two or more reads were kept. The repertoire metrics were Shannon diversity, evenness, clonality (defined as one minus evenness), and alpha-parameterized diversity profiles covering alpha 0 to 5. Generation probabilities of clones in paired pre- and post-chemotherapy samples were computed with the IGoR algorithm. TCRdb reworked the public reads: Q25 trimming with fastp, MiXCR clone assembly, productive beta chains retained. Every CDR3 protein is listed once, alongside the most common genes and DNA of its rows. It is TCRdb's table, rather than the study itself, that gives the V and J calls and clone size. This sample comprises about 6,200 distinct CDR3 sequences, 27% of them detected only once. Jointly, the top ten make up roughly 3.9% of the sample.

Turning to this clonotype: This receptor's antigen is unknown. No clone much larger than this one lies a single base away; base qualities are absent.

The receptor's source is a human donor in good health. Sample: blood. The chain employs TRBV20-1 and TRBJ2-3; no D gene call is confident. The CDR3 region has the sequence CSASTSTGTDTQYF. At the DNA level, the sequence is TGCAGTGCCTCGACATCCACTGGCACAGATACGCAGTATTTT.